What follows are 10 T cell receptor beta chains derived from one specimen sequenced in a study of shared clonotypes between healthy human individuals. The protocol was immunoSEQ multiplex PCR, while the TCRdb copy is restricted to in-frame clones and leaves out a portion. The repertoire has approximately 2.4 million clones, approximately 96% of them found once; the top ten carry roughly 0.13%. Sequencing input: naive CD4+ T cells sorted from blood. Sample subset: CD45RA+ positively selected. These receptors were obtained from a man between 18 and 29 years old in good health.

The rearrangement uses TRBV4-3 and TRBJ1-2; D is ambiguous. Germline CDR1 reads LGHNA; CDR2 reads YSLEER. The CDR3 covers 14 residues. V lost 1 base to trimming and J lost 4 bases, with 10 bases between them. The CDR3 loop reads CASSQVGSIYGYTF. The DNA of the CDR3 is TGCGCCAGCAGCCAAGTGGGCAGCATCTATGGCTACACCTTC.

Turning to this clone: This specimen includes other DNA sequences encoding the same CDR3. The chain carries TRBV5-1 and TRBJ2-7, with 7 bases that match TRBD2. The CDR3 runs to 13 residues. V lost 2 bases and J lost 6; bases outside the gene matches: 5. CDR1 and CDR2 from the germline V gene are SGHRS and YFSETQ. The CDR3 reads CASSLAGRSEQYF. The CDR3 DNA follows: TGCGCCAGCAGCTTAGCGGGGCGGAGCGAGCAGTACTTC. Variable domain in full (rest from reference TRBV5-1 and TRBJ2-7): KAGVTQTPRYLIKTRGQQVTLSCSPISGHRSVSWYQQTPGQGLQFLFEYFSETQRNKGNFPGRFSGRQFSNSRSEMNVSTLELGDSALYLCASSLAGRSEQYFGPGTRLTVT.

This clone was counted a single time. The chain is built from TRBV7-3 and TRBJ1-2, with TRBD1 identical over 8 bases. V lost 7 bases and J lost 1; bases outside the gene matches: 8. Germline V gives CDR1 SGHTA, CDR2 FQGTGA. The CDR3 length is 15 residues. In DNA form, the CDR3 reads TGTGCCAGCAAGGACAGGGAAGCCTATAACTATGGCTACACCTTC. It translates to CASKDREAYNYGYTF. Full variable domain (outside the CDR3, taken from reference TRBV7-3 and TRBJ1-2): GAGVSQTPSNKVTEKGKYVELRCDPISGHTALYWYRQSLGQGPEFLIYFQGTGAADDSGLPNDRFFAVRPEGSVSTLKIQRTERGDSAVYLCASKDREAYNYGYTFGSGTRLTVV.

V usage is TRBV30 and J usage is TRBJ2-7; 8 nucleotides line up with TRBD1. Germline-derived CDR1 and CDR2 are GTSNPN and SVGIG (reference sequence). The CDR3 is 15 residues long. V shed 4 bases, J shed 7 bases, and the junction held 15 bases outside the gene matches. CDR3 region: CAWTIRGLPGGEQYF. CDR3 sequence (DNA): TGTGCCTGGACCATCAGGGGGCTCCCTGGTGGGGAGCAGTACTTC.

The chain recombines TRBV20-1 with TRBJ2-1; tentatively, D is TRBD2 (5 bases). Germline assignment: CDR1 DFQATT and CDR2 SNEGSKA (reference sequence). The V end was cut by 4 bases, the J end by 7 bases, with 8 bases between. This CDR3 region has 11 residues. The CDR3 bases are TGCAGTGCTAAAGCGGAAAATGAGCAGTTCTTC. It specifies CSAKAENEQFF.

This chain links TRBV6-5 with TRBJ2-1; 10 bases are shared with TRBD2. The CDR3 has 15 residues. Germline-derived CDR1 and CDR2 are MNHEY and SVGAGI. V shed 6 bases, J shed 6 bases, and the junction held 8 bases outside the gene matches. CDR3 sequence: CASSLRGLASNEQFF. CDR3 in DNA: TGTGCCAGCAGCCTTAGGGGACTAGCGTCCAATGAGCAGTTCTTC.

The gene calls are TRBV18 and TRBJ2-1; D perhaps matches TRBD1 (6 bases). Trimming removed 0 bases at V and 5 bases at J, with 11 bases between. CDR3 size: 15 residues. CDR1 and CDR2 from the germline V gene are KGHSH and LQKENI. The CDR3 DNA sequence: TGTGCCAGCTCACCACCGACGACAGGCCACAATGAGCAGTTCTTC. Translated: CASSPPTTGHNEQFF.

The CDR3 spells CASNLGGASTDTQYF. The CDR3 DNA follows: TGTGCCAGCAATCTCGGGGGGGCGAGCACAGATACGCAGTATTTT. The rearrangement uses TRBV5-4 and TRBJ2-3; 8 bases are a match to TRBD2. CDR1 and CDR2 from the germline V gene are SGHNT and YYREEE (reference sequence). The length of the CDR3 is 15 residues. Trimming at V came to 6 bases and at J to 0 bases, leaving 6 bases not matched to a gene.

The chain is built from TRBV7-9 and TRBJ1-6; D remains ambiguous. V was pared by 5 bases and J by 2 bases, with 10 bases between. This CDR3 is built from 15 residues. Germline V CDR1 and CDR2: SEHNR, FQNEAQ (reference sequence). The CDR3 DNA reads TGTGCCAGCAGCCTCGGGGAGGCCTATAATTCACCCCTCCACTTT. It translates to CASSLGEAYNSPLHF.

The V call is TRBV28, the J call TRBJ1-5; D is undetermined. Germline CDR1 is MDHEN and CDR2 is SYDVKM. V lost 10 bases, J lost 0 bases, and 7 bases lay in between. This CDR3 comprises 12 residues. CDR3 sequence: CAIGISNQPQHF. CDR3 nucleotide sequence: TGTGCCATCGGGATTAGCAATCAGCCCCAGCATTTT.